What follows is one T cell receptor beta chain and its context. This sample was taken from a study of blood T cell repertoires in COVID-19. Overall study context: T cells, B-cell-depleted T cells, or PBMCs supplied cDNA or gDNA.

The germline CDR1 and CDR2 sequences are MNHEY and SVGEGT. The V and J ends lost 0 bases and 0 bases, in that order; junction bases with no gene match: 1. The CDR3 runs 17 residues. Per the authors' pipeline: Amplification of reference gene primers provided the estimated nucleated cell counts. Here immunoSEQ multiplex PCR was the method, and the copy in TCRdb shows in-frame clones only, minus some. The V and J calls and clone size are taken from that table; D and trimming were inferred from the DNA. This table has some 83,000 clones, 80% to 85% appearing once. The source material was peripheral blood. This receptor was identified in a man aged 50 to 59 with acute or convalescent COVID-19. The chain employs TRBV6-2 or TRBV6-3 and TRBJ2-5; 13 nucleotides match TRBD2. The CDR3: CASSYSTSGGNQETQYF. The CDR3 DNA reads as TGTGCCAGCAGTTACTCGACTAGCGGGGGGAACCAAGAGACCCAGTACTTC.